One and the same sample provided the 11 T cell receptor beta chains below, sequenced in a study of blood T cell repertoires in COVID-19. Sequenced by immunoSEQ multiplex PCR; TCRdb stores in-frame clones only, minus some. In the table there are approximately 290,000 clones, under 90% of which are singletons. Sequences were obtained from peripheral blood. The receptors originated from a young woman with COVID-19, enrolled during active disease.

The CDR3 DNA follows: TGTGCCAGTAACCCCCCGGGACTAGATGGCTACACCTTC. Its protein is CASNPPGLDGYTF. The gene calls are TRBV19 and TRBJ1-2, with D perhaps TRBD1 (5 bases). The CDR3 is 13 amino acids. Germline CDR1 and CDR2: LNHDA and SQIVND (reference sequence). V was trimmed by 7 bases and J by 6 bases, leaving 15 bases between them.

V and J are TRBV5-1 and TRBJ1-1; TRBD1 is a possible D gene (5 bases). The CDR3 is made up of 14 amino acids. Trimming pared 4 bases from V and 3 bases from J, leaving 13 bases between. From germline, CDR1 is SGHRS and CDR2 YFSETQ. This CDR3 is CASSLRGKDTEAFF. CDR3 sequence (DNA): TGCGCCAGCAGCCTACGGGGGAAGGACACTGAAGCTTTCTTT. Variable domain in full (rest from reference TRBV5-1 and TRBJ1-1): KAGVTQTPRYLIKTRGQQVTLSCSPISGHRSVSWYQQTPGQGLQFLFEYFSETQRNKGNFPGRFSGRQFSNSRSEMNVSTLELGDSALYLCASSLRGKDTEAFFGQGTRLTVV.

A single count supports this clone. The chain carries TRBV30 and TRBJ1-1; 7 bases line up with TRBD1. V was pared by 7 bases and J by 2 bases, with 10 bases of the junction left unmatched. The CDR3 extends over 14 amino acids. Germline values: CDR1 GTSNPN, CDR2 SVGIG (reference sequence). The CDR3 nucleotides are TGTGCCTTCCGAGAATGGGACAGCAACACTGAAGCTTTCTTT. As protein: CAFREWDSNTEAFF.

CDR3 in amino acids: CATSRLQGGAGTGELFF. The CDR3, as DNA: TGTGCCACCAGCAGACTTCAAGGGGGCGCAGGCACCGGGGAGCTGTTTTTT. The gene calls are TRBV15 and TRBJ2-2, with 7 bases matching TRBD1. Germline V gene sequence: CDR1 LNHNV, CDR2 YYDKDF (reference sequence). V lost 2 bases and J lost 4; bases outside the gene matches: 10. The CDR3 is 17 amino acids.

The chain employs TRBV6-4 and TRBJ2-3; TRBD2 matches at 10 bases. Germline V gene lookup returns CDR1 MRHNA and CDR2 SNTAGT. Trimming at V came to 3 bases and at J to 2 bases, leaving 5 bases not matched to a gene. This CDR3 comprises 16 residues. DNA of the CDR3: TGTGCCAGCAGTGATGTTAGCGGGGGGCCCACAGATACGCAGTATTTT. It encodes CASSDVSGGPTDTQYF.

The CDR3 here is CASSPMDSYNSPLHF. The CDR3 nucleotides are TGCGCCAGCAGCCCAATGGACAGTTATAATTCACCCCTCCACTTT. This rearrangement joins TRBV4-1 to TRBJ1-6, with D possibly matching TRBD1 (6 bases). CDR1 is MGHRA, CDR2 YSYEKL, per germline. The CDR3 covers 15 residues. The V and J ends lost 4 bases and 4 bases respectively, with 11 bases between them.

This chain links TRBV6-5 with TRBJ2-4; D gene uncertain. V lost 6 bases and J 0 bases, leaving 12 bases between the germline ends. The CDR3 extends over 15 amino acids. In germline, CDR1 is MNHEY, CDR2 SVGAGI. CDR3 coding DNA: TGTGCCAGCAGGGAGCTTAACCTAGCCAAAAACATTCAGTACTTC. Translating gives CASRELNLAKNIQYF.

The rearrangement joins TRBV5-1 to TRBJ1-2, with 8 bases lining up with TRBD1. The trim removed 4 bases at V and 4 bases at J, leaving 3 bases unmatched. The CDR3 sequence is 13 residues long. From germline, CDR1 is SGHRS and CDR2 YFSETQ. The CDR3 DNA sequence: TGCGCCAGCAGCATAACAGGGGGCTATGGCTACACCTTC. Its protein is CASSITGGYGYTF.

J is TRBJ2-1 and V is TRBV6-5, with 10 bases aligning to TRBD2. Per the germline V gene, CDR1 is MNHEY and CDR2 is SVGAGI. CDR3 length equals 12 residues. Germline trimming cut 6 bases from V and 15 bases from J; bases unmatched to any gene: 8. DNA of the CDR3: TGTGCCAGCAGAGCGGGGGGGCCGGCCGGGTTCTTC. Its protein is CASRAGGPAGFF.

The CDR3 nucleotides read TGTGCCAGCAGCGTAGCGGGTAGCGGGGGGTCGGGGACCCAGTACTTC. Encoded protein: CASSVAGSGGSGTQYF. The V gene is TRBV9, the J gene TRBJ2-5; 10 positions match TRBD2. This CDR3 region has 16 residues. Germline V gene sequence: CDR1 SGDLS, CDR2 YYNGEE. V lost 0 bases, J lost 7 bases, and 9 bases stayed unmatched.

The CDR3 coding sequence is TGTGCCACCGCGGACAGGGGAAACAATGAGCAGTTCTTC. Its translation is CATADRGNNEQFF. This chain uses TRBV27 with TRBJ2-1; 9 nucleotides align to TRBD1. V trimming: 10 bases; J trimming: 5 bases; junction bases outside the gene matches: 6. This CDR3 region has 13 residues. Germline V lookup: CDR1 MNHEY, CDR2 SMNVEV (reference sequence).